This T cell receptor (beta chain) was recorded in a study of T cells in Graves' hyperthyroidism and ophthalmopathy. The CDR3 regions of TCR beta were amplified from RNA transcripts. An initial round of RT-PCR targeting the TCR CDR3 relied on the HTBI primer set. TCRdb re-called the multiplex PCR reads with MiXCR, one entry per CDR3 protein. The sample has about 99,000 distinct CDR3 sequences, 47% seen once. Trimming took 6 bases from V and 5 from J; bases not matched to a gene: 6. CDR3 length: 13 residues. CDR1 and CDR2 from the germline V gene are WNHNN and SYGVQD (reference sequence). Sequenced material: blood. This clonotype was obtained from a man aged 35 to 55 with Graves' hyperthyroidism. This sequence joins TRBV10-1 and TRBJ1-1, with TRBD1 identical over 7 bases. DNA of the CDR3: TGCGCCAGCAGACTAGACAGGGAAACTGAAGCTTTCTTT. Translation: CASRLDRETEAFF.